This is a list of T cell receptor beta chains from one sample in a study of blood T cell repertoires in COVID-19. Sequencing used immunoSEQ multiplex PCR; TCRdb keeps in-frame clones, though not all of them. The data contain about 200,000 clones, around 80% of them singletons. Sequencing was carried out using PBMCs or T cells enriched from blood (not recorded which). These receptors were taken from a middle-aged woman with acute COVID-19. The conserved cysteine and the conserved F or W are not part of the CDR3 here.

TRBV30 | AWSSGWQETQY
TRBV5-6 | ASSLYDVLLYEQY
TRBV9 | ASSVGQGGNSPLH
TRBV19 | ASSIDLKAVGTEAF
TRBV28 | ASSPSGGAVNEKLF
TRBV7-3 | ASSSSLGVGYT
TRBV18 | ASSLRDRDVGYT
TRBV14 | ASSQEGKGRGNSPLH
TRBV6-5 | ASSYAGQGKTQY
TRBV7-7 | ASSATGENSPLH
TRBV28 | ASKERGGAGNTIY
TRBV7-3 | ASSLNSFGEQY
TRBV27 | ASSLVNSGRLEQF
TRBV2 | ASSDRVPRSPLH
TRBV7-9 | ASSYSRGGTEAF
TRBV27 | ASSLFGGQGATNQPQH
TRBV6-1 | ASSESGLREKLF
TRBV28 | ASSPPGGGQEKLF
TRBV6-1 | ASSEVRGGPQH
TRBV30 | AWSVHLAGGPGEQF
TRBV6-2/TRBV6-3 | ASSYGAGGLPYNEQF
TRBV9 | ASSVGWDRGYGTNEKLF
TRBV30 | AWSVGGVRYEQY
TRBV9 | ASSVERGSDTQY
TRBV24-1 | ATTTPLTNEQF
TRBV9 | ASSVGGDGDQPQH
TRBV2 | ASPAVELIAEKLF
TRBV19 | ASSIPGVDTEAF
TRBV28 | ASLRDKETQY
TRBV7-2 | ASSLASNYGYT
TRBV7-8 | ASSATGQGTNYGYT
TRBV30 | AWSPRGNEQF
TRBV7-3 | ASSLGGFEYEQY
TRBV9 | ASSVGWSGENIQY
TRBV6-5 | ASREDRVDGYT
TRBV7-9 | ASTADRINTEAF
TRBV28 | ASSYPSGQGANEQF
TRBV6-5 | ASQDRVAPGELF
TRBV10-3 | AARESYEQY
TRBV24-1 | ATSDRQRGVVETQY
TRBV21-1 | ASSKDGGRCSPLH
TRBV24-1 | ATSGTGLAGGSSYNEQF
TRBV21-1 | ASSKAVTEYSNQPQH
TRBV9 | ASSVAPGLGANTGELF
TRBV7-9 | ASSQSSATNEKLF
TRBV4-1 | ASSLGQRVGELF
TRBV30 | AWTKRGTDTIY
TRBV6-5 | ASSYEGQGLTEAF
TRBV2 | ASSEDESYNSPLH
TRBV7-6 | ASSLLQGARETQY
TRBV15 | ATSRDAGSYNEQF